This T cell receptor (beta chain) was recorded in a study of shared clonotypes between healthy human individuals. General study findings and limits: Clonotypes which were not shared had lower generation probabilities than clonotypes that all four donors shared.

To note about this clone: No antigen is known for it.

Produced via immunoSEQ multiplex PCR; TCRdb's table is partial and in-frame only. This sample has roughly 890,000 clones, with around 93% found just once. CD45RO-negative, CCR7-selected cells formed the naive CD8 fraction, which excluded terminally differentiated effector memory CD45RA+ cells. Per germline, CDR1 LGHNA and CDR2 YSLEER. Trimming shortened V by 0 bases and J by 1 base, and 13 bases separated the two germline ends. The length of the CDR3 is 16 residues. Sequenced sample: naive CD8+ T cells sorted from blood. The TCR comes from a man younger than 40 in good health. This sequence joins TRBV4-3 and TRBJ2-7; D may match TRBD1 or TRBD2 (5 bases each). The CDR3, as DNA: TGCGCCAGCAGCCAAGACCAATGGGACCGGTCCTACGAGCAGTACTTC. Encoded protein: CASSQDQWDRSYEQYF.